Listed below are T cell receptor beta chains from one sample, sequenced in a study of T cells in localized non-small cell lung cancer. Assay: immunoSEQ multiplex PCR; the TCRdb copy retains only in-frame clones and omits some. The sample holds about 33,000 clones, about nine tenths seen once. Here the sequenced sample was peripheral blood, taken before any cancer treatment. These receptors were collected from a man between 40 and 75 years old with stage I lung adenocarcinoma. CDR3s include the opening cysteine and the closing phenylalanine or tryptophan. The order of the fields is D gene, J gene, clone size, V gene, CDR3 protein, CDR3 DNA. D genes are given only for firm matches. Not every row has a clone size; where given, it reads once, few, many or a size class.

-	TRBJ2-7	-	TRBV5-1	CAREGRSASYEQYF	TGCGCCAGGGAAGGGCGCTCTGCATCCTACGAGCAGTACTTC
-	TRBJ1-2	-	TRBV7-2	CAMHVEAPSPVSGYTF	TGTGCCATGCACGTAGAGGCGCCATCCCCTGTGAGTGGCTACACCTTC
-	TRBJ1-6	-	TRBV5-5	CASSLLDLVPLHF	TGTGCCAGCAGCTTGCTGGACCTGGTACCCCTCCACTTT
-	TRBJ2-7	once	TRBV6-5	CASSPDGGYEQYF	TGTGCCAGCAGCCCGGACGGGGGCTACGAGCAGTACTTC
TRBD1	TRBJ1-1	-	TRBV19	CASRPPGTVNTEAFF	TGTGCCAGTAGACCTCCAGGGACAGTGAACACTGAAGCTTTCTTT
-	TRBJ2-2	-	TRBV18	CASSPAGELFF	TGTGCCAGCTCACCAGCCGGGGAGCTGTTTTTT
-	TRBJ1-1	once	TRBV5-1	CASSLSEVVTEAFF	TGCGCCAGCAGCTTGTCGGAAGTGGTCACTGAAGCTTTCTTT
-	TRBJ1-2	-	TRBV5-6	CASSLPTGVYGYTF	TGTGCCAGCAGCTTGCCGACAGGAGTCTATGGCTACACCTTC
-	TRBJ2-2	-	TRBV10-3	CAISVPGTGELFF	TGTGCCATCAGTGTTCCTGGGACCGGGGAGCTGTTTTTT
-	TRBJ2-1	-	TRBV6-5	CASSSTQGGSYNEQFF	TGTGCCAGCAGTTCCACTCAAGGGGGCTCCTACAATGAGCAGTTCTTC
-	TRBJ1-1	-	TRBV29-1	CSVERGGNTEAFF	TGCAGCGTTGAAAGGGGAGGGAACACTGAAGCTTTCTTT
-	TRBJ1-6	-	TRBV27	CASSFVLSGSYNSPLHF	TGTGCCAGCAGTTTTGTTCTATCTGGCTCCTATAATTCACCCCTCCACTTT
TRBD1	TRBJ1-1	-	TRBV7-8	CASSSGSGQGVRSTEAFF	TGTGCCAGCAGCTCGGGATCGGGACAGGGGGTCAGGAGCACTGAAGCTTTCTTT